These 32 T cell receptor beta chains were all obtained from the same sample, sequenced in a study of radiotherapy plus CTLA-4 blockade in lung cancer (dated by TCRdb to the late 2010s). Libraries were built with the immunoSEQ multiplex PCR assay. In TCRdb, the immuneACCESS table is reduced to in-frame sequences with V and J assigned. These tables do not hold every clone; where another copy was compared, an unresolved V gene accounts for under half, and the others remain unexplained. Counted in this sample were around 20,000 clones; 86% of them appeared once. The biggest ten clones account for less than 25% of the sample. The starting material was peripheral blood, obtained from a patient treated with radiotherapy plus ipilimumab. The receptor source for this set is a human donor with non-small cell lung cancer whose response to radiotherapy plus ipilimumab could not be evaluated.

This chain uses TRBV18 with TRBJ2-1; 10 bases fit TRBD2. Unmatched junction bases numbered 9, after V lost 0 bases and J lost 7 bases. The CDR3 spans 17 residues. Germline CDR1 reads KGHSH; CDR2 reads LQKENI. This CDR3 is CASSPPWRSGGENEQFF. The CDR3 coding sequence is TGTGCCAGCTCACCACCTTGGAGGAGCGGGGGGGAAAATGAGCAGTTCTTC.

V and J are TRBV28 and TRBJ2-7, with a tentative D call TRBD2 (6 bases). Looked up from germline, CDR1 is MDHEN and CDR2 is SYDVKM. The CDR3 totals 11 residues. V was clipped by 10 bases and J by 1 base, with 8 bases between them. The CDR3 DNA reads as TGTGCCACAGGGACTTCCTACGAGCAGTACTTC. Translating it yields CATGTSYEQYF.

This chain connects TRBV6-5 to TRBJ1-5, with D possibly being TRBD1 (5 bases). V dropped 2 bases and J dropped 4 bases, with 15 bases sitting between them. The germline CDR1 and CDR2 sequences are MNHEY and SVGAGI. CDR3 length: 16 amino acids. The CDR3 protein is CASSYGGTRGNQPQHF. In nucleotides, the CDR3 is TGTGCCAGCAGTTACGGCGGGACGCGCGGAAATCAGCCCCAGCATTTT.

V usage is TRBV4-1 and J usage is TRBJ1-5; D is unresolved. Trimming pared 4 bases from V and 4 bases from J, leaving 8 bases between. The length of the CDR3 is 13 residues. From germline, CDR1 is MGHRA and CDR2 YSYEKL. The CDR3 protein is CASSLDTNQPQHF. The DNA for the CDR3 is TGCGCCAGCAGCCTTGACACAAATCAGCCCCAGCATTTT.

The rearrangement links TRBV28 to TRBJ1-5; D remains unclear. Between the trimmed V and J ends, which lost 5 bases and 3 bases, there was a span of 17 bases. CDR1 MDHEN and CDR2 SYDVKM come from the germline V gene. The CDR3 sequence is 16 residues long. The CDR3 is CASSPRSLSNNQPQHF. The CDR3 region has the DNA TGTGCCAGCAGTCCCCGTAGCCTTTCCAACAATCAGCCCCAGCATTTT.

The gene calls are TRBV5-1 and TRBJ2-2, with a tentative D call TRBD2 (6 bases). V lost 3 bases and J lost 4, with 13 bases in between. Germline V gene lookup returns CDR1 SGHRS and CDR2 YFSETQ. The CDR3 length is 15 residues. CDR3 sequence reads: CASSSEGGVTGELFF. CDR3 bases: TGCGCCAGCAGCTCCGAGGGCGGGGTCACCGGGGAGCTGTTTTTT.

The chain carries TRBV5-6 and TRBJ2-7; unclear D gene. Trimming cost V 0 bases and J 6 bases, with 16 bases left between them. This CDR3 is 15 amino acids long. Germline lookup yields CDR1 SGHDT and CDR2 YYEEEE. In DNA form, the CDR3 reads TGTGCCAGCAGCTTGGGCCAGGTGTTTGGTGGCGAGCAGTACTTC. It codes for CASSLGQVFGGEQYF.

This clone has just one count. V is TRBV28 and J is TRBJ1-2; TRBD1 might be the D (6 bases). Trimming removed 3 bases from V and 4 bases from J, with 9 bases in between. Germline V CDR1 and CDR2: MDHEN, SYDVKM. The CDR3 totals 13 residues. CDR3 DNA sequence: TGTGCCAGCAGTTTCACAGGGCCCTATGGCTACACCTTC. Translated, it gives CASSFTGPYGYTF.

The chain uses TRBV4-3 and TRBJ2-2, with D maybe TRBD1 (6 bases). The CDR3 is 16 amino acids. Trimming took 4 bases from V and 0 from J, leaving 12 bases between them. CDR1 and CDR2 (germline): LGHNA, YSLEER. Written as DNA, the CDR3 is TGCGCCAGCAGCCTTTGGCACAGGGCGAACACCGGGGAGCTGTTTTTT. It is translated as CASSLWHRANTGELFF.

The V call is TRBV9, the J call TRBJ2-3, with a possible D match to TRBD2 (6 bases). Germline V gives CDR1 SGDLS, CDR2 YYNGEE. Trimming removed 2 bases from V and 7 bases from J, with 14 bases in between. This CDR3 spans 14 amino acids. The CDR3: CASSVGHAGYTQYF. CDR3 DNA: TGTGCCAGCAGCGTCGGACATGCGGGGTATACGCAGTATTTT.

The rearrangement links TRBV11-2 to TRBJ1-1; D may be TRBD1 (5 bases). From germline, CDR1 is SGHAT and CDR2 FQNNGV. Trimming took 4 bases from V and 4 from J, leaving 10 bases between them. This CDR3 contains 13 residues. CDR3 DNA: TGTGCCAGCAGCTCAGCAGGGTCCACTGAAGCTTTCTTT. This gives the protein CASSSAGSTEAFF.

The rearrangement links TRBV7-9 to TRBJ2-7; D possibly corresponds to TRBD1 (6 bases). V dropped 10 bases and J dropped 6 bases, with 22 bases sitting between them. There are 14 residues in the CDR3. Germline V gene lookup returns CDR1 SEHNR and CDR2 FQNEAQ (reference sequence). The CDR3 loop is CATMRGTPPSEQYF. The CDR3 bases are TGTGCCACCATGAGGGGGACCCCTCCCTCCGAGCAGTACTTC.

The rearrangement uses TRBV4-1 and TRBJ2-5; 7 bases are shared with TRBD2. Germline loops: CDR1 MGHRA, CDR2 YSYEKL. V was pared by 1 base and J by 10 bases, with 18 bases of the junction left unmatched. This CDR3 is built from 17 residues. The CDR3 reads CASSQAQAGEFDMIQYF. The CDR3 DNA is TGCGCCAGCAGCCAAGCCCAGGCGGGAGAATTTGACATGATCCAGTACTTC.

The V gene is TRBV4-1, the J gene TRBJ1-3, with TRBD1 matching over 9 bases. This CDR3 has 19 residues. In germline, CDR1 is MGHRA, CDR2 YSYEKL. After removal of 2 bases from V and 0 bases from J, the junction contained 11 bases not matched to a gene. The chain's CDR3 is CASSQSGGSGQGSGNTIYF. CDR3 nucleotides: TGCGCCAGCAGCCAAAGCGGGGGATCGGGACAGGGCTCTGGAAACACCATATATTTT.

The chain recombines TRBV10-2 with TRBJ2-5; D is possibly TRBD2 (6 bases). Germline CDR1 is WSHSY and CDR2 is SAAADI. CDR3 length equals 16 residues. The V end was cut by 6 bases, the J end by 3 bases, with 20 bases between. CDR3: CASREGGSQGKETQYF. The CDR3 coding sequence is TGCGCCAGCAGGGAGGGCGGCTCCCAGGGAAAAGAGACCCAGTACTTC.

The rearrangement joins TRBV27 to TRBJ2-1; TRBD1 is a possible D gene (6 bases). Germline lookup yields CDR1 MNHEY and CDR2 SMNVEV (reference sequence). The CDR3 loop spans 16 amino acids. Trimming took off 0 bases at V and 6 bases at J, with 15 bases between the two ends. CDR3 in DNA: TGTGCCAGCAGTTTATCGGGGGCCCGGATGTTCAATGAGCAGTTCTTC. This sequence encodes CASSLSGARMFNEQFF.

This sequence joins TRBV5-1 and TRBJ2-5, with TRBD2 matching 13 bases. This CDR3 contains 16 residues. Trimming took 4 bases from V and 2 from J; bases not matched to a gene: 5. Germline CDR1 is SGHRS and CDR2 is YFSETQ. In DNA form, the CDR3 reads TGCGCCAGCAGCCCGGGACTAGCGGGGACGCAAGAGACCCAGTACTTC. It encodes CASSPGLAGTQETQYF.

The chain carries TRBV2 and TRBJ1-1; D perhaps matches TRBD1 (6 bases). V lost 6 bases and J lost 0, with 14 bases in between. CDR1 SNHLY and CDR2 FYNNEI come from the germline V gene. The CDR3 has 15 residues. CDR3 amino acids: CASRPAGQMNTEAFF. CDR3 sequence (DNA): TGTGCCAGCAGACCAGCGGGACAAATGAACACTGAAGCTTTCTTT.

V usage is TRBV2 and J usage is TRBJ1-1; 8 bases map to TRBD1. The CDR3 totals 14 residues. The germline V gene encodes CDR1 SNHLY and CDR2 FYNNEI. Trimming at V came to 8 bases and at J to 3 bases, leaving 8 bases not matched to a gene. CDR3 in amino acids: CASHEQQGDTEAFF. The CDR3 DNA reads TGTGCCAGCCACGAGCAACAGGGGGACACTGAAGCTTTCTTT.

This clone came up once. V usage is TRBV19 and J usage is TRBJ1-2; 8 bases are shared with TRBD1. This CDR3 spans 14 amino acids. Germline V gene lookup returns CDR1 LNHDA and CDR2 SQIVND (reference sequence). V lost 5 bases and J lost 3; bases outside the gene matches: 5. The CDR3 reads CASSSGQDHYGYTF. CDR3 bases: TGTGCCAGTAGTTCGGGACAGGACCACTATGGCTACACCTTC. The whole variable domain, remainder taken from reference TRBV19 and TRBJ1-2, is DGGITQSPKYLFRKEGQNVTLSCEQNLNHDAMYWYRQDPGQGLRLIYYSQIVNDFQKGDIAEGYSVSREKKESFPLTVTSAQKNPTAFYLCASSSGQDHYGYTFGSGTRLTVV.

CDR3 in DNA: TGTGCCAGCTCAAGCGGCCACACAGATACGCAGTATTTT. This translates into CASSSGHTDTQYF. The V gene is TRBV18, the J gene TRBJ2-3, with D possibly TRBD2 on 5 matching bases. The V end lost 5 bases, the J end lost 2 bases, and 8 bases lay between the germline ends. Germline assignment: CDR1 KGHSH and CDR2 LQKENI. CDR3 length equals 13 residues.

V usage is TRBV19 and J usage is TRBJ2-2; D gene uncertain. Deletions cut 3 bases from V and 1 base from J, with 6 bases between. Germline CDR1 is LNHDA and CDR2 is SQIVND (reference sequence). This CDR3 contains 14 residues. CDR3 residues: CASSIDKNTGELFF. The CDR3 DNA follows: TGTGCCAGTAGTATCGACAAGAACACCGGGGAGCTGTTTTTT.

The chain is built from TRBV2 and TRBJ2-4; 12 bases align to TRBD2. V was pared by 6 bases and J by 7 bases, with 7 bases of the junction left unmatched. From germline, CDR1 is SNHLY and CDR2 FYNNEI. This CDR3 is built from 15 residues. The CDR3 loop reads CASRNLAGGRNIQYF. The CDR3 DNA reads TGTGCCAGCAGAAACCTAGCGGGGGGGCGGAACATTCAGTACTTC.

About this clone itself: Its ends do not fully match the called genes, so a read error is possible. The identical CDR3 is also encoded by other nucleotide sequences in the sample. In nucleotides, the CDR3 is TGTGCCAGTAGTGCCACTGGGGCCAACGTCCTGACTTTC. Its protein product is CASSATGANVLTF. V and J are TRBV6-1 and TRBJ2-6; D remains unclear. CDR3 size: 13 residues. Looked up from germline, CDR1 is MNHNS and CDR2 is SASEGT.

The chain recombines TRBV6-1 with TRBJ2-7, with D maybe TRBD1 (7 bases). V was pared by 4 bases and J by 0 bases, with 13 bases between. CDR3 length: 15 residues. The germline gives CDR1 MNHNS, CDR2 SASEGT. DNA for the CDR3: TGTGCCAGCAGTGTGGAGGGGGCGTTCTCCTACGAGCAGTACTTC. It encodes CASSVEGAFSYEQYF.

V and J are TRBV1 and TRBJ2-2; the D call TRBD2 from the table was never checked on the DNA. TRBV1 is deemed a pseudogene. The CDR3 spans 16 residues. Written as DNA, the CDR3 is TGCACCAGCAGCGATACTAGCGGGCCTAACACCGGGGAGCTGTTTTTT. Translating it yields CTSSDTSGPNTGELFF.

This clone was observed a few times. The chain joins TRBV4-3 to TRBJ2-2, with a weak D call TRBD2 (6 bases). Trimming took 0 bases from V and 3 from J, leaving 8 bases between them. Germline V gene sequence: CDR1 LGHNA, CDR2 YSLEER. The CDR3 sequence is 15 residues long. In DNA, the CDR3 is TGCGCCAGCAGCCAAGACTGGAGGGACACCGGGGAGCTGTTTTTT. Translated: CASSQDWRDTGELFF.

In DNA, the CDR3 is TGTGCCAGCAGTTTGAGGGGGGGCGGCACAGATACGCAGTATTTT. Protein: CASSLRGGGTDTQYF. This chain uses TRBV28 with TRBJ2-3; TRBD2 might be the D (7 bases). Trimming took 3 bases from V and 1 from J, leaving 11 bases between them. The germline CDR1 and CDR2 sequences are MDHEN and SYDVKM. This CDR3 has 15 residues.

CDR3 DNA sequence: TGTGCCAGCAGCCACATGGCGGGCGATGAGCAGTTCTTC. As protein: CASSHMAGDEQFF. This chain links TRBV11-3 with TRBJ2-1; tentative D call: TRBD2 (5 bases). V was trimmed by 5 bases and J by 8 bases, leaving 13 bases between them. From germline, CDR1 is SGHNT and CDR2 YENEEA. The CDR3 loop spans 13 amino acids.

The chain carries TRBV27 and TRBJ1-5; no reliable D call. This CDR3 comprises 13 residues. V was clipped by 6 bases and J by 4 bases, with 10 bases between them. Germline CDR1 MNHEY, CDR2 SMNVEV (reference sequence). The CDR3 region is CASRPGRNQPQHF. The CDR3 DNA reads TGTGCCAGCAGACCGGGAAGGAATCAGCCCCAGCATTTT.

V and J are TRBV6-1 and TRBJ1-1; a possible D gene is TRBD1 (5 bases). The V and J ends lost 6 bases and 1 base respectively, with 12 bases between them. CDR3 length: 14 amino acids. Germline values: CDR1 MNHNS, CDR2 SASEGT. CDR3 DNA: TGTGCCAGCAGAAAACAGGATGGGAACACTGAAGCTTTCTTT. Its protein is CASRKQDGNTEAFF.

This clone was picked up a small number of times. V is TRBV19 and J is TRBJ2-1, with 12 bases aligning to TRBD2. The V gene's germline CDR1 is LNHDA and CDR2 SQIVND (reference sequence). The junction had 7 bases not matched to a gene; V was cut back by 7 bases and J by 6 bases. The CDR3 length is 15 residues. The CDR3 nucleotides are TGTGCCAGTACGGAACTAGCGGGAGGAACCAATGAGCAGTTCTTC. This encodes CASTELAGGTNEQFF.